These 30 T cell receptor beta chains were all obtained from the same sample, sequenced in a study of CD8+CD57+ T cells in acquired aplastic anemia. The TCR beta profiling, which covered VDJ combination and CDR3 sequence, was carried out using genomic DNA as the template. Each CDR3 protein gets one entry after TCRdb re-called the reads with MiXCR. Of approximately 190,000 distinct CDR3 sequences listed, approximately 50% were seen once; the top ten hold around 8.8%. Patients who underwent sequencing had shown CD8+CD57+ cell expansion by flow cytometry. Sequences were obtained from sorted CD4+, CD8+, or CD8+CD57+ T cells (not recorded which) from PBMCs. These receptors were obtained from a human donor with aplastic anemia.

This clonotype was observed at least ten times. The CDR3 sequence: CASSQEFGIEAFF. CDR3 bases: TGCGCCAGCAGCCAAGAATTCGGAATTGAAGCTTTCTTT. This chain joins TRBV4-3 and TRBJ1-1; D call uncertain. Germline assignment: CDR1 LGHNA and CDR2 YSLEER. V dropped 0 bases and J dropped 7 bases, with 9 bases sitting between them. The CDR3 has 13 residues.

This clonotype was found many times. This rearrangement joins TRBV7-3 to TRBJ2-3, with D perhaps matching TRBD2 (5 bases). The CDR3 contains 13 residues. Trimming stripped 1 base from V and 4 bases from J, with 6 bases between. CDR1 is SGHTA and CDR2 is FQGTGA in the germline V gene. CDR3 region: CASSLRGADTQYF. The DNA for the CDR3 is TGTGCCAGCAGCTTAAGGGGAGCAGATACGCAGTATTTT.

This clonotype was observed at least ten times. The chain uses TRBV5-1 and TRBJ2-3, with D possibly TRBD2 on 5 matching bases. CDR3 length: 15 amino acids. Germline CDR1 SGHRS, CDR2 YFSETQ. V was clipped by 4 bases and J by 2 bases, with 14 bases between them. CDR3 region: CASSMFRGSTDTQYF. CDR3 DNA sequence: TGCGCCAGCAGCATGTTCCGGGGTTCCACAGATACGCAGTATTTT. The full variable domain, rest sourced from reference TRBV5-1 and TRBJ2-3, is KAGVTQTPRYLIKTRGQQVTLSCSPISGHRSVSWYQQTPGQGLQFLFEYFSETQRNKGNFPGRFSGRQFSNSRSEMNVSTLELGDSALYLCASSMFRGSTDTQYFGPGTRLTVL.

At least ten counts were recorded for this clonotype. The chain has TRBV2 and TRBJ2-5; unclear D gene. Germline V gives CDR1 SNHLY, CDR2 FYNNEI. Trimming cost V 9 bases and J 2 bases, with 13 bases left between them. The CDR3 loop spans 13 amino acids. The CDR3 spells CASTASTQETQYF. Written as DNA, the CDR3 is TGTGCCAGTACTGCGAGTACACAAGAGACCCAGTACTTC.

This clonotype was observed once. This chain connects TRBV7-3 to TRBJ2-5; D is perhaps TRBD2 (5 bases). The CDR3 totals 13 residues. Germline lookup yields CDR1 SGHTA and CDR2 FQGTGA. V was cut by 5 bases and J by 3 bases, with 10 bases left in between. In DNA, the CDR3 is TGTGCCAGCAGCCGCGGGCGGAAAGAGACCCAGTACTTC. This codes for CASSRGRKETQYF.

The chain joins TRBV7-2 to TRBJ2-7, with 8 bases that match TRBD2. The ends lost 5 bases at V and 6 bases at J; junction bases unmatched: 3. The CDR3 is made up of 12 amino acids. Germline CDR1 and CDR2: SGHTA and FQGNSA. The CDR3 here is CASSPGGAEQYF. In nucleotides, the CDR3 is TGTGCCAGCAGCCCCGGGGGGGCCGAGCAGTACTTC.

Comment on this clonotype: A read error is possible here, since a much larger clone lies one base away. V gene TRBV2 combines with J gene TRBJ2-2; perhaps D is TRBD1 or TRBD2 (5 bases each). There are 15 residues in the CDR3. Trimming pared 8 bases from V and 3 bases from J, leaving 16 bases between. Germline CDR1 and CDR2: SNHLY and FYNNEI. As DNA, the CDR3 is TGTGCCAGCCCCCTAACCGGGACGTACACCGGGGAGCTGTTTTTT. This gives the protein CASPLTGTYTGELFF.

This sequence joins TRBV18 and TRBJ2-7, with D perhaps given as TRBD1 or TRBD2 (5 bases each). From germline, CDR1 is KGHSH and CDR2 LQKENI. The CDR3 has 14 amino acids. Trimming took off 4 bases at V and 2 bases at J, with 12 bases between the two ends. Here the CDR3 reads CASSHRDRTYEQYF. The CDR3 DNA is TGTGCCAGCTCACACCGGGACCGGACCTACGAGCAGTACTTC.

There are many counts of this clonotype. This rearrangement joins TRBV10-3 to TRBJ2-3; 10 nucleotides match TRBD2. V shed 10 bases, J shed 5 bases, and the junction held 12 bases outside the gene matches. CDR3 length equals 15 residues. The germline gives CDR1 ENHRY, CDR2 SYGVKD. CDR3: CATHQGLARLDTQYF. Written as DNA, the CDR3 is TGTGCCACCCACCAGGGACTAGCGCGACTAGATACGCAGTATTTT.

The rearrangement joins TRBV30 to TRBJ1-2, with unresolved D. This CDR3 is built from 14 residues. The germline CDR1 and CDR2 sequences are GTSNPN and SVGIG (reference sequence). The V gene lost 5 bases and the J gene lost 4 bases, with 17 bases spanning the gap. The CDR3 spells CAWGDGRASYGYTF. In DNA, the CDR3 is TGTGCCTGGGGGGATGGGAGAGCAAGCTATGGCTACACCTTC.

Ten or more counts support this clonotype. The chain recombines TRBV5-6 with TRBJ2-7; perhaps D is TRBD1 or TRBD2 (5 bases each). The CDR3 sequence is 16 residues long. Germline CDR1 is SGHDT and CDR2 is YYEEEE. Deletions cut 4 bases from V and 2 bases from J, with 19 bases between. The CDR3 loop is CASSRPSRDGTYEQYF. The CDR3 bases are TGTGCCAGCAGCCGCCCTTCCCGGGACGGGACCTACGAGCAGTACTTC.

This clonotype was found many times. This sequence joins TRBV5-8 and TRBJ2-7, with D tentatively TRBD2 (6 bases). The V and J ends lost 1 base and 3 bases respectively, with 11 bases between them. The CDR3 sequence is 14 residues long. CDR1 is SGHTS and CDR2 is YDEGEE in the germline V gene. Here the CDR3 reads CASSLPSEDYEQYF. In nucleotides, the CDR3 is TGTGCCAGCAGCTTGCCTAGCGAGGACTACGAGCAGTACTTC.

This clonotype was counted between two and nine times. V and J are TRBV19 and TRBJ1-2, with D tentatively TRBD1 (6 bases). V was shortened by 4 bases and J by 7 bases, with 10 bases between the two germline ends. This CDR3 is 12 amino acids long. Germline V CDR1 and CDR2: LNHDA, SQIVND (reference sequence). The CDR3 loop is CASSKSGVGYTF. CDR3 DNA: TGTGCCAGTAGTAAATCAGGGGTTGGCTACACCTTC.

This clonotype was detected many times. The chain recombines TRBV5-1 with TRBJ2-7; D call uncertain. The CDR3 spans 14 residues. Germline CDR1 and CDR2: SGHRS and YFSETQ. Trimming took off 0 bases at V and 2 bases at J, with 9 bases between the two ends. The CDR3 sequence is CASSLDGRTYEQYF. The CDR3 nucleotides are TGCGCCAGCAGCTTGGACGGTCGAACCTACGAGCAGTACTTC.

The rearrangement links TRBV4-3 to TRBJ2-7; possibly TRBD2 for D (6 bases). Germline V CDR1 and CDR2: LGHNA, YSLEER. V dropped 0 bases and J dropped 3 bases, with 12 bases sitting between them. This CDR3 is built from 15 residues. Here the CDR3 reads CASSQDLGTYYEQYF. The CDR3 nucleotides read TGCGCCAGCAGCCAAGATCTGGGGACTTACTACGAGCAGTACTTC.

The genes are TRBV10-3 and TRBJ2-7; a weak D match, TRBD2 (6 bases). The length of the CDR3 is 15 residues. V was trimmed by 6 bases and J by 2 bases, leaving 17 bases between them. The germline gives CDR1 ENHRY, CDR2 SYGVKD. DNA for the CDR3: TGTGCCATCAGCGAGAGGGCGGGACGGCCCTACGAGCAGTACTTC. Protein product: CAISERAGRPYEQYF.

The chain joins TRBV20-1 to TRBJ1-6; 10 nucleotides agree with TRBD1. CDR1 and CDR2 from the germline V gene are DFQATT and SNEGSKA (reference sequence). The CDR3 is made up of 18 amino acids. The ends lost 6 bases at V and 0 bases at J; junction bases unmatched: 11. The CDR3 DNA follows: TGCAGTGCGCCAGGGGGACAGGGGCTTAGCTCCTATAATTCACCCCTCCACTTT. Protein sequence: CSAPGGQGLSSYNSPLHF.

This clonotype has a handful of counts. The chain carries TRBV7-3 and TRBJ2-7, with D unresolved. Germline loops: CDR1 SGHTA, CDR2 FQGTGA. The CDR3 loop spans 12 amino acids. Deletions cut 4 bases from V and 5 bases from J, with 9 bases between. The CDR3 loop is CASSSARDEQYF. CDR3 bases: TGTGCCAGCAGCTCCGCGCGAGACGAGCAGTACTTC.

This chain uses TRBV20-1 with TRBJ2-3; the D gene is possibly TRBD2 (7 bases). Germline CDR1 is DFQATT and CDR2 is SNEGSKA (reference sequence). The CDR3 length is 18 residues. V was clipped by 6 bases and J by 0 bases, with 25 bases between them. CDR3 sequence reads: CSAQVWTGGPTSTDTQYF. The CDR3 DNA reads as TGCAGTGCCCAGGTTTGGACGGGGGGCCCTACTAGCACAGATACGCAGTATTTT.

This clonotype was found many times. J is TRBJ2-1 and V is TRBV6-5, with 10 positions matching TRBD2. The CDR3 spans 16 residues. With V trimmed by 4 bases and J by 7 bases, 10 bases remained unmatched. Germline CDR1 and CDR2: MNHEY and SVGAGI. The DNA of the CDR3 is TGTGCCAGCAGTTCCGGACTAGCGGTCACTCGGAATGAGCAGTTCTTC. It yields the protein CASSSGLAVTRNEQFF.

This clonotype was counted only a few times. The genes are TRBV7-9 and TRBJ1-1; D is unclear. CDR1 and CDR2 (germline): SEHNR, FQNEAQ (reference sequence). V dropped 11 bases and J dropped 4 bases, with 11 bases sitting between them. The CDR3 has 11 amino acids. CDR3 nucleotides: TGTGCCCAGGAGGAGGGCACTGAAGCTTTCTTT. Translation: CAQEEGTEAFF.

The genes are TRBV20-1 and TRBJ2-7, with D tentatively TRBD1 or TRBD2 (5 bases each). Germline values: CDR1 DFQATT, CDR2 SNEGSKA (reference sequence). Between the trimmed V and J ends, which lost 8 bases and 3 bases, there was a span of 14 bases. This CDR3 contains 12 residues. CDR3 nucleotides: TGCAGTTTTTGGGACGGTGACTACGAGCAGTACTTC. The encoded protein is CSFWDGDYEQYF.

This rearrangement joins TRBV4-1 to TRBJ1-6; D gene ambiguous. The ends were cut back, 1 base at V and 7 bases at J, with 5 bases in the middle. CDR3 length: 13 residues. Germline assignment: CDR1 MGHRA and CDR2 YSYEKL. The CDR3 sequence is CASSQVRNSPLHF. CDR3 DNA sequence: TGCGCCAGCAGCCAAGTCAGGAATTCACCCCTCCACTTT.

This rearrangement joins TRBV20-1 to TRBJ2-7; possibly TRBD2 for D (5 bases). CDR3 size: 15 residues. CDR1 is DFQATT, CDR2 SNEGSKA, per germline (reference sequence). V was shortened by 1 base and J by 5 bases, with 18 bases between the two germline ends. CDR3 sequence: CSARGASGLADEQYF. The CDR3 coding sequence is TGCAGTGCTAGAGGAGCGAGCGGCTTGGCGGACGAGCAGTACTTC.

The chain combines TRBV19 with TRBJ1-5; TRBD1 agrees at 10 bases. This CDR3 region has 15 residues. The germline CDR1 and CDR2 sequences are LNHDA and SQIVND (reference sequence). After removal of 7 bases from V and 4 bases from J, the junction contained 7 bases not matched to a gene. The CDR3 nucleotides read TGTGCCAGTACCTTCGGACAGGGGGGAAATCAGCCCCAGCATTTT. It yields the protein CASTFGQGGNQPQHF.

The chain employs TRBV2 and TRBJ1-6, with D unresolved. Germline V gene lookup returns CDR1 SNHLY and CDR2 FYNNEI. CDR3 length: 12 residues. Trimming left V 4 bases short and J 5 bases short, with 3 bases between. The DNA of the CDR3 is TGTGCCAGCAGTGGTAATAATTCACCCCTCCACTTT. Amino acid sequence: CASSGNNSPLHF.

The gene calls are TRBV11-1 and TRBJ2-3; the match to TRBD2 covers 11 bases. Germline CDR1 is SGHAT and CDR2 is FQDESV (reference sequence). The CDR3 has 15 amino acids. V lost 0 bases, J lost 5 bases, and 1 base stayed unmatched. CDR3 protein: CASSLATSGIDTQYF. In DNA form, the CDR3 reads TGTGCCAGCAGCTTAGCGACTAGCGGGATAGATACGCAGTATTTT.

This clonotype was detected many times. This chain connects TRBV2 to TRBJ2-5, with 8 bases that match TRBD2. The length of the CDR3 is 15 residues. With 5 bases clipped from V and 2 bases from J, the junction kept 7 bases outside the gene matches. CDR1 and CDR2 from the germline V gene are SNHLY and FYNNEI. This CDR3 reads CASSLSTSGQETQYF. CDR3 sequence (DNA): TGTGCCAGCAGTTTATCAACTAGCGGACAAGAGACCCAGTACTTC.

The CDR3: CSAKDWRYGYTF. The DNA of the CDR3 is TGCAGTGCTAAGGACTGGCGCTATGGCTACACCTTC. The chain has TRBV20-1 and TRBJ1-2; D is undetermined. The CDR3 sequence is 12 residues long. The V gene lost 4 bases and the J gene lost 4 bases, with 10 bases spanning the gap. Looked up from germline, CDR1 is DFQATT and CDR2 is SNEGSKA (reference sequence).

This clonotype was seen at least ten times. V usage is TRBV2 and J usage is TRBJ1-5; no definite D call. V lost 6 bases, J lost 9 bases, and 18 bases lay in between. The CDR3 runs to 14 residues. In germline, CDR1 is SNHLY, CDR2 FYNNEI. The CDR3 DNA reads TGTGCCAGCAGGAACACCTTAAGAGGTCGGCCCCAGCATTTT. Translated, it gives CASRNTLRGRPQHF.